This T cell receptor beta chain was recovered during a study of shared clonotypes between healthy human individuals. Points from the study as a whole: A handful of donors showed sharing of 4.5% to 6% of naive CD4 clonotypes. The expectation was that sequencing depth would affect clonotype sharing among donors.

Among the donors, all were Caucasian adults who lived in Nashville, Tennessee. Concerning this clone: What it binds is not known.

Assay: immunoSEQ multiplex PCR; the TCRdb copy retains only in-frame clones and omits some. In the table there are around 2.3 million clones, around 95% of which are singletons. The germline V and J ends were trimmed by 6 bases and 5 bases, with 25 bases remaining between them. CDR3 length: 17 amino acids. Germline values: CDR1 KGHSH, CDR2 LQKENI. Sequencing input: naive CD4+ T cells sorted from blood. The sample's subset: CD45RA+ positively selected. V usage is TRBV18 and J usage is TRBJ1-2; D may be TRBD1 (6 bases). The sequence was obtained from a young man in good health. CDR3 region: CASSQTSGVPPFYGYTF. CDR3 bases: TGTGCCAGCTCTCAGACCTCAGGGGTCCCGCCTTTTTATGGCTACACCTTC. Looking up the rest from reference TRBV18 and TRBJ1-2 gives the full variable domain: NAGVMQNPRHLVRRRGQEARLRCSPMKGHSHVYWYRQLPEEGLKFMVYLQKENIIDESGMPKERFSAEFPKEGPSILRIQQVVRGDSAAYFCASSQTSGVPPFYGYTFGSGTRLTVV.